This entry describes one TCR beta chain. The entry originates in a study of blood T cell repertoires in COVID-19. Background on the study: Acute-phase and convalescent COVID-19 samples originated in the United States, Italy and Spain. In each case, the material was cDNA or gDNA derived from T cells, B-cell-depleted T cells, or PBMCs.

Libraries were prepared by immunoSEQ multiplex PCR; TCRdb keeps only in-frame clonotypes and omits some of them. The repertoire has over 45,000 clones, approximately 80% of them found once; the top ten carry 7.3%. Germline loops: CDR1 SNHLY, CDR2 FYNNEI. Trimming cost V 5 bases and J 5 bases; bases outside gene matches: 4. The CDR3 extends over 13 amino acids. Sequenced input: peripheral blood. The receptor was derived from a man in his forties or fifties with acute or convalescent COVID-19. This chain uses TRBV2 with TRBJ1-1; 8 nucleotides align to TRBD1. The CDR3 bases are TGTGCCAGCAGTCAGGACAGGGTGACTGAAGCTTTCTTT. Its translation: CASSQDRVTEAFF.